This T cell receptor (beta chain) was captured in a study of T cell repertoires in cytomegalovirus infection. Study-level results: There were HLA-C-restricted CMV-specific TCR beta clonotypes dominating the ex vivo response.

The CDR3 is 15 amino acids. The V and J ends lost 2 bases and 7 bases respectively, with 14 bases between them. Per germline, CDR1 LNHDA and CDR2 SQIVND (reference sequence). TCRdb reanalysed the reads using MiXCR and keeps one entry per CDR3 protein. The sample lists fewer than 1,000,000 distinct CDR3 sequences, about a third occurring once. Concerning this clonotype itself: The antigen is unknown.

The sample here was cultured CD8+ T cells from PBMCs, taken from culture after CMV antigen stimulation. This TCR was recovered from a human donor in good health (CMV status not recorded). Some clones in this sample may be carry-over from other donors' samples. The V gene is TRBV19, the J gene TRBJ1-4; TRBD1 might be the D (5 bases). CDR3 sequence reads: CASSISGGVREKLFF. The CDR3 DNA follows: TGTGCCAGTAGTATAAGTGGGGGTGTTCGTGAAAAACTGTTTTTT.